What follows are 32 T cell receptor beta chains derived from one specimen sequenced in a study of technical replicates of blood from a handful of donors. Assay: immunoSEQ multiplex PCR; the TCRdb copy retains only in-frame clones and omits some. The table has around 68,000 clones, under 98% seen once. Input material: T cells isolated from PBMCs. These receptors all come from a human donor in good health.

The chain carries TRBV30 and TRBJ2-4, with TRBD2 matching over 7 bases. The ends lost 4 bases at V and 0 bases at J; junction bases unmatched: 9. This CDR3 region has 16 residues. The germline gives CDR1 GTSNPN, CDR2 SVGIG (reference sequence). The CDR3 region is CAWTKAGRGAKNIQYF. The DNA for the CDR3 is TGTGCCTGGACTAAAGCGGGGCGGGGAGCCAAAAACATTCAGTACTTC.

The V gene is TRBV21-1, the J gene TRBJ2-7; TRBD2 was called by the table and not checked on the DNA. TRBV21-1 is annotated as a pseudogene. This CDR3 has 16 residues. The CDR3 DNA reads TGTGCCAGCAGCAAACCTGGTGGAGGGAGCTCCTACGAGCAGTACTTC. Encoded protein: CASSKPGGGSSYEQYF.

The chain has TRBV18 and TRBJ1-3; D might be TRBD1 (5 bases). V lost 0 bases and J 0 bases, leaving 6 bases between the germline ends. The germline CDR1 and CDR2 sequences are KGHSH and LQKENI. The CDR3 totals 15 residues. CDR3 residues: CASSPPRASGNTIYF. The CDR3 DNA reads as TGTGCCAGCTCACCACCCAGGGCCTCTGGAAACACCATATATTTT.

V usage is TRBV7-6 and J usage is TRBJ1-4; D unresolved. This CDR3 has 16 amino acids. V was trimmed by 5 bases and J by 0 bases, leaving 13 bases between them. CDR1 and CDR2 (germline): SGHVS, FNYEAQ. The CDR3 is CASSQKTRATNEKLFF. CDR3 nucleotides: TGTGCCAGCAGCCAGAAGACCCGGGCAACTAATGAAAAACTGTTTTTT.

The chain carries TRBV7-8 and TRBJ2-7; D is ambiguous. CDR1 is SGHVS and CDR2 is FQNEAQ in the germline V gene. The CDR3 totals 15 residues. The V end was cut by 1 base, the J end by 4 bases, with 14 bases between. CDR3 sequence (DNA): TGTGCCAGCAGCTTAGTATCGGGTACTATATACGAGCAGTACTTC. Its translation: CASSLVSGTIYEQYF.

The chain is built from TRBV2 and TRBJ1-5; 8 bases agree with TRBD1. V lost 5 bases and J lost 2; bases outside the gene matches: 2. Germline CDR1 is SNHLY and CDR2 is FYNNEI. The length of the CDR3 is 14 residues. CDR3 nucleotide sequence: TGTGCCAGCAGTTCACAGGGGGGCAATCAGCCCCAGCATTTT. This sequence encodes CASSSQGGNQPQHF.

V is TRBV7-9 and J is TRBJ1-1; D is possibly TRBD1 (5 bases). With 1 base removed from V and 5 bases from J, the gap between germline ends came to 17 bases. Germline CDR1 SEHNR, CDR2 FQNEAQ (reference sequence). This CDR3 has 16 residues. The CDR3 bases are TGTGCCAGCAGCTTAGGGGGCCCTATGGGGGGTACTGAAGCTTTCTTT. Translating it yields CASSLGGPMGGTEAFF.

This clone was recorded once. In DNA, the CDR3 is TGTGCCAGCAGCTTAGCAGGCAGGGTTTTCGAGCAGTACTTC. Translated: CASSLAGRVFEQYF. The V call is TRBV11-3, the J call TRBJ2-7, with D perhaps TRBD1 (5 bases). Germline V gives CDR1 SGHNT, CDR2 YENEEA. The CDR3 extends over 14 amino acids. Trimming removed 1 base at V and 6 bases at J, with 13 bases between.

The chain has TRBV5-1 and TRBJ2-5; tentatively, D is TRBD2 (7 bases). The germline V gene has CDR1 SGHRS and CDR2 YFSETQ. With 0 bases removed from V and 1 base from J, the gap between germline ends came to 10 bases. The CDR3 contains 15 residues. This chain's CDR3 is CASSLGRGPQETQYF. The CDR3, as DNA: TGCGCCAGCAGCTTGGGGCGGGGGCCCCAAGAGACCCAGTACTTC.

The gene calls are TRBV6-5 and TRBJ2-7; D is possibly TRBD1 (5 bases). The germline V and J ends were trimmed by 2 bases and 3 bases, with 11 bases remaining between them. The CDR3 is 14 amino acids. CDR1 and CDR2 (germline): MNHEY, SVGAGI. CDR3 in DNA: TGTGCCAGCAGTTACACGTGGGGCAGCTACGAGCAGTACTTC. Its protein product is CASSYTWGSYEQYF.

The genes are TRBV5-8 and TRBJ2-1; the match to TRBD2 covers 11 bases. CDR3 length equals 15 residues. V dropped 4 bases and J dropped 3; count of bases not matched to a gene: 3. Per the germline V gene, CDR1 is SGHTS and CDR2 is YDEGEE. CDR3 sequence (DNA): TGTGCCAGCAGCCCTGGACTAGCGGGCTACAATGAGCAGTTCTTC. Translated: CASSPGLAGYNEQFF.

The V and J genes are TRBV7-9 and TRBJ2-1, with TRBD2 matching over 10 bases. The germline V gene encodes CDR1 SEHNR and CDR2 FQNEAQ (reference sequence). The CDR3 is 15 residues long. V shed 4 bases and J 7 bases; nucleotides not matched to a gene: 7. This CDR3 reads CASSSRLAGQNEQFF. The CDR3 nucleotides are TGTGCCAGCAGCTCGAGACTAGCGGGCCAGAATGAGCAGTTCTTC.

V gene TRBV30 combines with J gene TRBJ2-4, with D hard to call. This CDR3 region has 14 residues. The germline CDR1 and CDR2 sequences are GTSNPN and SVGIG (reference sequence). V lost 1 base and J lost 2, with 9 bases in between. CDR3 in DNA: TGTGCCTGGAGTGGTGGGCGCACCAAAAACATTCAGTACTTC. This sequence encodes CAWSGGRTKNIQYF.

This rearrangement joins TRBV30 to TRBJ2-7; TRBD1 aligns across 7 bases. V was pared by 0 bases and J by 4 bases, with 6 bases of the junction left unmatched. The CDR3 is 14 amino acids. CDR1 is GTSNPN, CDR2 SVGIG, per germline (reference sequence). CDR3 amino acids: CAWSVEGATYEQYF. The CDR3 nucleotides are TGTGCCTGGAGTGTAGAGGGGGCAACTTACGAGCAGTACTTC.

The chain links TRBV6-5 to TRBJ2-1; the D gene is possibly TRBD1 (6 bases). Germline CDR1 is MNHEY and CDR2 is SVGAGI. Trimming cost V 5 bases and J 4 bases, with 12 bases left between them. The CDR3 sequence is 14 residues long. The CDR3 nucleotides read TGTGCCAGCAGTCAACAGGGACCTTACAATGAGCAGTTCTTC. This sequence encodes CASSQQGPYNEQFF.

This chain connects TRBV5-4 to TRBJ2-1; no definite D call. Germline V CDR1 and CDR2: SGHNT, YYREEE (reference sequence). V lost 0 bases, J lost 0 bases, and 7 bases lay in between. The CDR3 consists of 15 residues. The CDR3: CASSLGGSSYNEQFF. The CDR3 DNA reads TGTGCCAGCAGCTTGGGAGGTAGCTCCTACAATGAGCAGTTCTTC.

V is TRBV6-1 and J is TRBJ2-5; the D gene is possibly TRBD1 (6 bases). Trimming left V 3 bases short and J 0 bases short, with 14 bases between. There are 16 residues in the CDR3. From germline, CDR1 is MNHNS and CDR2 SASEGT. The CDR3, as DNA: TGTGCCAGCAGTGACGCGGACAGATCGTACCAAGAGACCCAGTACTTC. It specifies CASSDADRSYQETQYF.

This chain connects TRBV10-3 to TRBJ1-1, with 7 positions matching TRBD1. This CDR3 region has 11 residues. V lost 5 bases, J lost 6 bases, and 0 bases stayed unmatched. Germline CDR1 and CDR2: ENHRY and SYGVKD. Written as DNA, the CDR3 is TGTGCCATCAGTCAGGGGGCTGAAGCTTTCTTT. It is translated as CAISQGAEAFF.

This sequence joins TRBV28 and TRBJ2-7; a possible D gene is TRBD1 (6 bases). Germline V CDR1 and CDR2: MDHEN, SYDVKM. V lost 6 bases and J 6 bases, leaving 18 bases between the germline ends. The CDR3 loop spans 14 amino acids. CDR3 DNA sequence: TGTGCCAGCAGGTCCCCAGGGGTAAGGGGCGAGCAGTACTTC. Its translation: CASRSPGVRGEQYF.

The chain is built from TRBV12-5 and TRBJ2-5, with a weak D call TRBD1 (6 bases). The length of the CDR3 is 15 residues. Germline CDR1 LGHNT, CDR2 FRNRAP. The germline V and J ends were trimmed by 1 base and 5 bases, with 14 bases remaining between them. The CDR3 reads CASGLDPGVRETQYF. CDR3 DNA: TGTGCTAGTGGTTTGGACCCAGGGGTTCGGGAGACCCAGTACTTC.

CDR3 sequence: CASSSSGGRNTEAFF. The CDR3 bases are TGTGCCAGCAGTTCCTCAGGGGGGAGGAACACTGAAGCTTTCTTT. The chain combines TRBV27 with TRBJ1-1, with TRBD1 matching over 7 bases. V gave up 4 bases and J gave up 1 base; unmatched junction bases: 6. The CDR3 length is 15 residues. Germline V lookup: CDR1 MNHEY, CDR2 SMNVEV (reference sequence).

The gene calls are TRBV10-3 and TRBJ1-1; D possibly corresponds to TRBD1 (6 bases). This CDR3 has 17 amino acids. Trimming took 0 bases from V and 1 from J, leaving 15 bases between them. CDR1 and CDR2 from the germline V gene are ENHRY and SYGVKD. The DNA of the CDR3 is TGTGCCATCAGTGAGTCAGCGGGGGCCAGAGGGAACACTGAAGCTTTCTTT. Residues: CAISESAGARGNTEAFF.

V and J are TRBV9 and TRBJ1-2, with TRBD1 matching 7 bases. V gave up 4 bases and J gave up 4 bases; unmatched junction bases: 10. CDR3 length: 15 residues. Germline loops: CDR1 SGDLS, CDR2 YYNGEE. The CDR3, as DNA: TGTGCCAGCAGCCCTCGGACAGGAAAGCCCTATGGCTACACCTTC. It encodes CASSPRTGKPYGYTF.

The CDR3 bases are TGTGCCACCAGCGTAGAGAAGCGGCCCCAAGAGACCCAGTACTTC. It yields the protein CATSVEKRPQETQYF. The chain couples TRBV15 to TRBJ2-5, with a possible D match to TRBD2 (5 bases). Germline lookup yields CDR1 LNHNV and CDR2 YYDKDF (reference sequence). The CDR3 has 15 residues. V shed 5 bases and J shed 1 base, with 14 bases lying between them.

The CDR3 loop is CASSLGQSNQPQHF. For the CDR3, the DNA is TGCGCCAGCAGCCTAGGACAAAGCAATCAGCCCCAGCATTTT. The chain recombines TRBV4-1 with TRBJ1-5, with D possibly TRBD1 on 5 matching bases. CDR3 length: 14 amino acids. Germline V gene lookup returns CDR1 MGHRA and CDR2 YSYEKL. V was clipped by 4 bases and J by 1 base, with 8 bases between them.

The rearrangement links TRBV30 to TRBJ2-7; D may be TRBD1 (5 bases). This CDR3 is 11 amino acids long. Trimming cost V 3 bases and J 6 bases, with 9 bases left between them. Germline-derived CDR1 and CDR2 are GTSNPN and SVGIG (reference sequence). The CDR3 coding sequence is TGTGCCTGGAGGCCCCAGGGCGAGCAGTACTTC. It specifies CAWRPQGEQYF.

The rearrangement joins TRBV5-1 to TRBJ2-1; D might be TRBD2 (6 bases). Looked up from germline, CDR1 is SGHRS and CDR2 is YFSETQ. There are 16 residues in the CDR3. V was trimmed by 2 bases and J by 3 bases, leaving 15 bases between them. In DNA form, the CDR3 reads TGCGCCAGCAGCTTTACGGGAGTACTAGGCTACAATGAGCAGTTCTTC. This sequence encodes CASSFTGVLGYNEQFF.

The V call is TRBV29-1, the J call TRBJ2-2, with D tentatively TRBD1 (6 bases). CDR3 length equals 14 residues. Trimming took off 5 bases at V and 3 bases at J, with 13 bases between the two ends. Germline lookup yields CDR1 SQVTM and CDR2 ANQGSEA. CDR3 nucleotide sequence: TGCAGCGTTAAGACAGGTCGGGACACCGGGGAGCTGTTTTTT. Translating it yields CSVKTGRDTGELFF.

The CDR3 region has the DNA TGTGCCAGTAGTCCCGACTCTAGCGGAGGCATAGATACGCAGTATTTT. The encoded protein is CASSPDSSGGIDTQYF. The chain links TRBV19 to TRBJ2-3; TRBD2 aligns across 7 bases. With 5 bases clipped from V and 5 bases from J, the junction kept 13 bases outside the gene matches. Looked up from germline, CDR1 is LNHDA and CDR2 is SQIVND (reference sequence). CDR3 length equals 16 residues. The full variable domain, completed using reference TRBV19 and TRBJ2-3, is DGGITQSPKYLFRKEGQNVTLSCEQNLNHDAMYWYRQDPGQGLRLIYYSQIVNDFQKGDIAEGYSVSREKKESFPLTVTSAQKNPTAFYLCASSPDSSGGIDTQYFGPGTRLTVL.

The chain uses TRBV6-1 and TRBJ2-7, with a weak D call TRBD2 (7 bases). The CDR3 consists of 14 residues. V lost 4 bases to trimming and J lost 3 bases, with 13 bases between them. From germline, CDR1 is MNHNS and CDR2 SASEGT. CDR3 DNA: TGTGCCAGCAGTGGAGGGAGGGGGGGCTACGAGCAGTACTTC. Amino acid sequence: CASSGGRGGYEQYF.

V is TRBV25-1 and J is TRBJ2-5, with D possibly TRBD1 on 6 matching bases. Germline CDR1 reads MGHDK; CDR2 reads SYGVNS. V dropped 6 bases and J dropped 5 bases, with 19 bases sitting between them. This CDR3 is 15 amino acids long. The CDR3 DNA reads TGTGCCAGCAGGACCTGGGGGCTCTTTGGGGAGACCCAGTACTTC. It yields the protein CASRTWGLFGETQYF.

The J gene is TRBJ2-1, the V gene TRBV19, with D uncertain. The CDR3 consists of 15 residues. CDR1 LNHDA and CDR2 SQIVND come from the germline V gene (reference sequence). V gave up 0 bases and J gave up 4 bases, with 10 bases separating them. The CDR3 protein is CASSIDPFIYNEQFF. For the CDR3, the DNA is TGTGCCAGTAGTATAGATCCCTTTATTTACAATGAGCAGTTCTTC.